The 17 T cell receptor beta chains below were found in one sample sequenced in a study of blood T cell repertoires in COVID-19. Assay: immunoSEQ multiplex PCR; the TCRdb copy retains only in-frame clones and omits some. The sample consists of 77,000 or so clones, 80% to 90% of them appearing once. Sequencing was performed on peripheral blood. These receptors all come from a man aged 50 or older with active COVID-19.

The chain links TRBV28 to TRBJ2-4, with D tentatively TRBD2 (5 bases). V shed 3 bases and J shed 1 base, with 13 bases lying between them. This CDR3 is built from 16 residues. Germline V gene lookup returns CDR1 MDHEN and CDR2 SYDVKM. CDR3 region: CASSFKPGLAKNIQYF. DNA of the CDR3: TGTGCCAGCAGTTTCAAACCCGGACTGGCCAAAAACATTCAGTACTTC.

DNA for the CDR3: TGTGCCAGCAGCTTAACCCAGGACAGAGAGAACACTGAAGCTTTCTTT. Encoded protein: CASSLTQDRENTEAFF. The chain uses TRBV7-3 and TRBJ1-1, with a possible D match to TRBD1 (6 bases). The CDR3 length is 16 residues. Per germline, CDR1 SGHTA and CDR2 FQGTGA. V was shortened by 0 bases and J by 1 base, with 12 bases between the two germline ends.

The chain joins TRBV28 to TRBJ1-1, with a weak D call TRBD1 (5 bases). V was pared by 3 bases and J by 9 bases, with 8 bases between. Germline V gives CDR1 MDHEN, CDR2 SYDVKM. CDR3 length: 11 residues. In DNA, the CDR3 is TGTGCCAGCAGTTTGGAGGGGAAAGCTTTCTTT. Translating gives CASSLEGKAFF.

The CDR3 loop is CASSQDYFGGGSGYTF. The CDR3 DNA reads as TGCGCCAGCAGCCAAGATTATTTCGGCGGCGGGAGTGGCTACACCTTC. This chain uses TRBV4-3 with TRBJ1-2; D is unclear. Per germline, CDR1 LGHNA and CDR2 YSLEER. The CDR3 runs 16 residues. V lost 0 bases, J lost 7 bases, and 18 bases lay in between.

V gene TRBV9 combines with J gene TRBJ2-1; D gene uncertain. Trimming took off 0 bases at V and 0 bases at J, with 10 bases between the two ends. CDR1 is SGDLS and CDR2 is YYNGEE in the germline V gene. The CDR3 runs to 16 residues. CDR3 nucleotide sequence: TGTGCCAGCAGCGTAGATCCGGAGAGCTCCTACAATGAGCAGTTCTTC. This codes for CASSVDPESSYNEQFF.

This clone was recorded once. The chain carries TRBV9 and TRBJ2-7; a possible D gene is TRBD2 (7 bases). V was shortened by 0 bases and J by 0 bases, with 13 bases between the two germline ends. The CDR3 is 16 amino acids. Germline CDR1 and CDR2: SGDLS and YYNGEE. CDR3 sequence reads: CASSVDGGLGSYEQYF. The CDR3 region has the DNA TGTGCCAGCAGCGTAGACGGGGGGCTAGGCTCCTACGAGCAGTACTTC.

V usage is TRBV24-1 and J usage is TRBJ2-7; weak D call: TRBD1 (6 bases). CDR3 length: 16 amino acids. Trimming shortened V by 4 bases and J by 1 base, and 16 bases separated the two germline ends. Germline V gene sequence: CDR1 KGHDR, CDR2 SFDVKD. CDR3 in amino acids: CATSEGDTTLSYEQYF. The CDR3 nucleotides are TGTGCCACCAGTGAGGGGGACACTACCCTTTCCTACGAGCAGTACTTC.

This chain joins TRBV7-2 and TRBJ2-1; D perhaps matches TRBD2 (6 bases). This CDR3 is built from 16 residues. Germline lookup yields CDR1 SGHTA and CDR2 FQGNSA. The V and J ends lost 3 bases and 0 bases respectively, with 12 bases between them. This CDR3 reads CASSFHGDSSYNEQFF. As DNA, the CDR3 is TGTGCCAGCAGCTTTCATGGGGACTCCTCCTACAATGAGCAGTTCTTC.

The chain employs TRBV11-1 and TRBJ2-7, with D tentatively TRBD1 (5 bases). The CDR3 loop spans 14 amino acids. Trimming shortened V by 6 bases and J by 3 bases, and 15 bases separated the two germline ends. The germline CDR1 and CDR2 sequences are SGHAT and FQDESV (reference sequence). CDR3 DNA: TGTGCCAGCAGTCTGGACGTGGGGCTCTACGAGCAGTACTTC. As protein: CASSLDVGLYEQYF.

DNA of the CDR3: TGTGCCAGCAGTTTTATCGGCAATGAGCAGTTCTTC. Its protein product is CASSFIGNEQFF. The chain employs TRBV27 and TRBJ2-1; D ambiguous. Germline V gene lookup returns CDR1 MNHEY and CDR2 SMNVEV (reference sequence). V dropped 3 bases and J dropped 6 bases, with 6 bases sitting between them. CDR3 length: 12 amino acids.

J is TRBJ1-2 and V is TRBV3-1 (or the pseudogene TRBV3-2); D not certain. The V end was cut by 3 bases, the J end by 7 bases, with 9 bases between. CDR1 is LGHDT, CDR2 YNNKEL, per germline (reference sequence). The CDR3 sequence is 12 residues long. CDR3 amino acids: CASSQSELGYTF. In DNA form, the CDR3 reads TGTGCCAGCAGCCAGAGTGAGCTTGGCTACACCTTC.

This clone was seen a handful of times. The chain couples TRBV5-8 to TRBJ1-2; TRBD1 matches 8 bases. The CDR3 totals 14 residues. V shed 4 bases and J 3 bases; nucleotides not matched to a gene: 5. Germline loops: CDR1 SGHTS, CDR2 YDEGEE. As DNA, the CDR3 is TGTGCCAGCAGCCCCGGGACAGGCTACTATGGCTACACCTTC. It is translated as CASSPGTGYYGYTF.

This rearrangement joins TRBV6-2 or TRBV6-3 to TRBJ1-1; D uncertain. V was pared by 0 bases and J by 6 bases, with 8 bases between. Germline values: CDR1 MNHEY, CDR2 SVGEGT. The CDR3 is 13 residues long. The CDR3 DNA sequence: TGTGCCAGCAGTTACTCCCCCGGAGCTGAAGCTTTCTTT. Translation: CASSYSPGAEAFF.

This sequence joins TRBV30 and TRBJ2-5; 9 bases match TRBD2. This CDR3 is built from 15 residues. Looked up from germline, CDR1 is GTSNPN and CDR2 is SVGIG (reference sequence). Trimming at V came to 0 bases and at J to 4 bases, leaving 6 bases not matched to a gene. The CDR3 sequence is CAWSVRAGGGETQYF. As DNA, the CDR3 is TGTGCCTGGAGTGTACGAGCGGGGGGCGGAGAGACCCAGTACTTC.

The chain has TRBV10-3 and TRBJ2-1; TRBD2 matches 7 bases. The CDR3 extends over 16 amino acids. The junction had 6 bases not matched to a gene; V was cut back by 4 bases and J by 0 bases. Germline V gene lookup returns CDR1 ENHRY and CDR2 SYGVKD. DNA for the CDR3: TGTGCCATCAGTGGGGGGGGGATAAGCTCCTACAATGAGCAGTTCTTC. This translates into CAISGGGISSYNEQFF.

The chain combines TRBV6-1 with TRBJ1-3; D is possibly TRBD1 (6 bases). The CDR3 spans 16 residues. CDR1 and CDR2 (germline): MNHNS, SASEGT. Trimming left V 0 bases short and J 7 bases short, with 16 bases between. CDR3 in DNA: TGTGCCAGCAGTGAAGCAAGGACAGCCTTCGGCAACACCATATATTTT. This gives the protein CASSEARTAFGNTIYF.

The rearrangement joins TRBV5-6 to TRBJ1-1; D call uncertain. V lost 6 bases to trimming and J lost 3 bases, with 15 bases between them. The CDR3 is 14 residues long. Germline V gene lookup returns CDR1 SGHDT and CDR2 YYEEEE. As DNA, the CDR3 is TGTGCCAGCACCCCTCTGGCTTCCGACACTGAAGCTTTCTTT. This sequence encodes CASTPLASDTEAFF.